These T cell receptor beta chains were read from a single sample in a study of blood T cell repertoires in COVID-19. TCRdb's table, derived via immunoSEQ multiplex PCR, lists solely in-frame clones and lacks some. The sample records approximately 99,000 clones, approximately 83% being singletons. Sequencing was carried out using peripheral blood. All receptors come from a woman in her sixties or seventies with acute or convalescent COVID-19. The CDR3 runs from the conserved cysteine through the conserved F or W. A D gene is named only where the DNA matches it firmly. Clone size is not always given. Where it is, it says once, few, many or a class for expanded clones.

>TRBV10-3|NA|NA|TRBJ1-1
TGTGCCATCAGTGAGAACACGGGGAAGGGCACTGAAGCTTTCTTT
CAISENTGKGTEAFF
>TRBV12-3/TRBV12-4|NA|TRBD2|TRBJ2-1
TGTGCCAGCAGAACCGGGGGGTACAATGAGCAGTTCTTC
CASRTGGYNEQFF
>TRBV29-1|NA|NA|TRBJ2-5
TGCAGCGCCAGGGGGGACAGTTTTACCCAGTACTTC
CSARGDSFTQYF
>TRBV4-1|NA|NA|TRBJ2-1
TGCGCCAGCAGCCAAGCCCGTCACGGGCAGGGTCTCAATGAGCAGTTCTTC
CASSQARHGQGLNEQFF
>TRBV19|NA|NA|TRBJ1-3
TGTGCATCTAGTGGGGCAGCCGGAAACACCATATATTTT
CASSGAAGNTIYF
>TRBV12-3/TRBV12-4|NA|NA|TRBJ2-5
TGTGCCAGCAGTTCACAAGAGACCCAGTACTTC
CASSSQETQYF
>TRBV10-1|NA|TRBD1|TRBJ2-1
TGCGCCAGCAGTGAGTCGACGAGACAGGGGGTTGACAATGAGCAGTTCTTC
CASSESTRQGVDNEQFF
>TRBV18|NA|TRBD2|TRBJ2-3
TGTGCCAGCTCTCCGACTAGCGGGAGAATCACAGATACGCAGTATTTT
CASSPTSGRITDTQYF
>TRBV18|once|TRBD1|TRBJ1-2
TGTGCCAGCTCACCGACGACAGGGCTCGACTATGGCTACACCTTC
CASSPTTGLDYGYTF
>TRBV19|NA|TRBD1|TRBJ2-2
TGTGCCAGTAGCGCGGAACAGGGGGTCACCGGGGAGCTGTTTTTT
CASSAEQGVTGELFF